Below, 18 T cell receptor beta chains from the same sample are listed, as sequenced in a study of a mutant IDH1 vaccine in newly diagnosed glioma. The repertoire was sequenced with immunoSEQ multiplex PCR; TCRdb's copy has only in-frame clones and lacks some. The sample contains about 46,000 clones, roughly 90% of which appear only once. Time point given: baseline, week 1 (first vaccination visit). Treatment meaning: pre-vaccination baseline after standard-of-care therapy. The sequencing used PBMCs, collected from a glioma patient treated with radiotherapy, temozolomide or both. These receptors all come from a man aged 40-55 years with glioma.

This clone was picked up one time. V and J are TRBV21-1 and TRBJ2-7; TRBD2, the table's D call, was not compared with the DNA. TRBV21-1 represents a pseudogene. CDR3 size: 18 residues. The CDR3 reads CASSTIHAPGLQPYEQYF. DNA of the CDR3: TGTGCCAGCAGCACCATACATGCGCCGGGACTGCAGCCCTACGAGCAGTACTTC.

DNA for the CDR3: TGTGCCAGCAGAATGACAGGGGGCGGTGGCTACACCTTC. Protein product: CASRMTGGGGYTF. The chain uses TRBV6-5 and TRBJ1-2, with 10 bases lining up with TRBD1. This CDR3 is 13 amino acids long. The V gene end was trimmed by 6 bases and the J gene end by 7 bases; junction bases not matched to a gene: 5. Germline lookup yields CDR1 MNHEY and CDR2 SVGAGI.

CDR3 sequence: CASSFPSSGRRVYEQYF. The CDR3, as DNA: TGTGCCAGCAGCTTCCCCTCTAGCGGGAGGAGGGTGTACGAGCAGTACTTC. The V and J genes are TRBV13 and TRBJ2-7; TRBD2 matches at 11 bases. V was pared by 3 bases and J by 4 bases, with 11 bases of the junction left unmatched. Germline loops: CDR1 PRHDT, CDR2 FYEKMQ (reference sequence). The CDR3 extends over 17 amino acids.

CDR3: CASSDPRRGELAKNIQYF. The DNA of the CDR3 is TGTGCCAGCAGCGATCCTAGACGGGGGGAACTAGCCAAAAACATTCAGTACTTC. The genes are TRBV9 and TRBJ2-4; 7 bases align to TRBD2. The CDR3 is 18 residues long. Germline V lookup: CDR1 SGDLS, CDR2 YYNGEE. The trim removed 3 bases at V and 0 bases at J, leaving 12 bases unmatched.

The chain employs TRBV5-1 and TRBJ2-7, with TRBD1 matching over 10 bases. From germline, CDR1 is SGHRS and CDR2 YFSETQ. Losses at the gene ends were 5 bases for V and 3 bases for J; bases not matched to a gene: 8. The CDR3 has 15 residues. CDR3 sequence reads: CASRSGQGSYYEQYF. The CDR3 bases are TGCGCCAGCAGGTCGGGACAGGGGTCCTACTACGAGCAGTACTTC.

This clone was recorded once. V usage is TRBV29-1 and J usage is TRBJ2-5; D unresolved. Gene TRBJ2-7 matches the end of the DNA better, so the J call may be wrong. This CDR3 is built from 10 residues. CDR1 and CDR2 (germline): SQVTM, ANQGSEA. The CDR3 DNA follows: TGCAGCGTTGGCGATGGCGAGCAGTACTTC. This gives the protein CSVGDGEQYF.

This sequence joins TRBV19 and TRBJ1-5, with D maybe TRBD1 (6 bases). This CDR3 spans 14 amino acids. Per the germline V gene, CDR1 is LNHDA and CDR2 is SQIVND (reference sequence). With 5 bases removed from V and 7 bases from J, the gap between germline ends came to 15 bases. The DNA for the CDR3 is TGTGCCAGTAGTGGACAGTTCGATTGGCAGCCCCAGCATTTT. Translating gives CASSGQFDWQPQHF.

The gene calls are TRBV7-3 and TRBJ2-7; 8 bases are shared with TRBD1. Germline assignment: CDR1 SGHTA and CDR2 FQGTGA. J was trimmed by 2 bases and V by 5 bases; bases with no gene match: 5. The CDR3 length is 14 residues. The CDR3 region is CASSQGTGTYEQYF. The DNA of the CDR3 is TGTGCCAGCAGCCAAGGGACAGGAACCTACGAGCAGTACTTC.

This clone was seen just once. The CDR3 region has the DNA TGTGCCAGCTCACCCCCTGAGCGGGAGCACCAGTACTTC. Protein product: CASSPPEREHQYF. The rearrangement joins TRBV18 to TRBJ2-7; 8 bases map to TRBD2. CDR3 length equals 13 residues. In germline, CDR1 is KGHSH, CDR2 LQKENI. V lost 3 bases and J lost 10; bases outside the gene matches: 8.

The gene calls are TRBV7-2 and TRBJ1-3; D is undetermined. Per germline, CDR1 SGHTA and CDR2 FQGNSA. V shed 5 bases and J shed 4 bases, with 3 bases lying between them. The CDR3 is 11 amino acids. DNA of the CDR3: TGTGCCAGCAGCCCAGGAAACACCATATATTTT. Protein: CASSPGNTIYF.

The chain is built from TRBV5-1 and TRBJ2-1; 9 bases agree with TRBD1. Germline V gene data show CDR1 as SGHRS and CDR2 as YFSETQ. The ends lost 4 bases at V and 9 bases at J; junction bases unmatched: 2. This CDR3 spans 12 amino acids. The CDR3 reads CASSGTGTEQFF. In DNA, the CDR3 is TGCGCCAGCAGCGGGACAGGGACTGAGCAGTTCTTC. Supplemented by reference TRBV5-1 and TRBJ2-1, the full variable domain reads KAGVTQTPRYLIKTRGQQVTLSCSPISGHRSVSWYQQTPGQGLQFLFEYFSETQRNKGNFPGRFSGRQFSNSRSEMNVSTLELGDSALYLCASSGTGTEQFFGPGTRLTVL.

The V and J genes are TRBV7-9 and TRBJ2-3, with a weak D call TRBD2 (6 bases). Germline V gives CDR1 SEHNR, CDR2 FQNEAQ (reference sequence). The CDR3 length is 17 residues. Trimming cost V 4 bases and J 3 bases, with 20 bases left between them. Here the CDR3 reads CASSSLPGLLTTDTQYF. In nucleotides, the CDR3 is TGTGCCAGCAGCTCCCTCCCGGGACTCCTAACTACAGATACGCAGTATTTT.

This clone showed up just once. This chain joins TRBV5-1 and TRBJ2-7; 9 bases agree with TRBD1. Germline lookup yields CDR1 SGHRS and CDR2 YFSETQ. The V and J ends lost 4 bases and 3 bases, in that order; junction bases with no gene match: 5. This CDR3 contains 14 residues. The CDR3 bases are TGCGCCAGCAGCCCAATGGGACAGGGCTACGAGCAGTACTTC. It is translated as CASSPMGQGYEQYF.

The chain joins TRBV9 to TRBJ1-5; D remains unclear. Trimming removed 1 base from V and 9 bases from J, with 11 bases in between. The germline V gene encodes CDR1 SGDLS and CDR2 YYNGEE. This CDR3 is 13 amino acids long. CDR3 in amino acids: CASSVLTQGPQHF. The CDR3 DNA is TGTGCCAGCAGCGTATTAACCCAAGGGCCCCAGCATTTT.

This clone was observed once. The rearrangement joins TRBV11-2 to TRBJ2-7, with 11 positions matching TRBD2. Looked up from germline, CDR1 is SGHAT and CDR2 is FQNNGV. The CDR3 sequence is 16 residues long. Trimming at V came to 6 bases and at J to 0 bases, leaving 7 bases not matched to a gene. This CDR3 is CASRRLAGSSSYEQYF. CDR3 bases: TGTGCCAGCAGAAGACTAGCGGGATCAAGCTCCTACGAGCAGTACTTC.

The chain combines TRBV9 with TRBJ2-6; 9 positions agree with TRBD2. The CDR3 length is 21 residues. The junction had 13 bases not matched to a gene; V was cut back by 0 bases and J by 0 bases. Germline CDR1 is SGDLS and CDR2 is YYNGEE. CDR3 nucleotide sequence: TGTGCCAGCAGCGTAGCACGGGAGCGGGAGGCACTCCGCTCTGGGGCCAACGTCCTGACTTTC. Translation: CASSVAREREALRSGANVLTF.

The chain uses TRBV7-8 and TRBJ2-1, with D tentatively TRBD2 (5 bases). V lost 5 bases and J 6 bases, leaving 17 bases between the germline ends. CDR3 size: 15 residues. Germline V gene lookup returns CDR1 SGHVS and CDR2 FQNEAQ. The CDR3 is CASSPGVHKGNEQFF. DNA of the CDR3: TGTGCCAGCAGCCCCGGGGTTCACAAGGGCAATGAGCAGTTCTTC.

The chain employs TRBV4-3 and TRBJ1-4; D might be TRBD1 (6 bases). V was clipped by 1 base and J by 3 bases, with 12 bases between them. This CDR3 is built from 16 residues. In germline, CDR1 is LGHNA, CDR2 YSLEER. The CDR3 DNA reads TGCGCCAGCAGCCAAGTCAGGGGAATCCCTAATGAAAAACTGTTTTTT. Translating it yields CASSQVRGIPNEKLFF.